Listed here are 17 T cell receptor beta chains from one sample, sequenced in a study of T cells after yellow fever vaccination. Each CDR3 protein is one row after TCRdb ran MiXCR on the 5' RACE reads. Seen here are about 340,000 distinct CDR3 sequences, about 12% observed once, and the top ten hold about 3%. Sample: CD4+ T cells sorted from PBMCs, taken 15 days after the yellow fever booster vaccination. Source of these receptors: a man between 18 and 35 years old who received the YFV17D yellow fever vaccine.

The chain has TRBV29-1 and TRBJ1-1; the D gene is possibly TRBD1 (6 bases). Trimming shortened V by 6 bases and J by 1 base, and 12 bases separated the two germline ends. CDR1 and CDR2 (germline): SQVTM, ANQGSEA. The length of the CDR3 is 13 residues. CDR3 bases: TGCAGCGTCGACAGGAGCACGAACACTGAAGCTTTCTTT. Its translation is CSVDRSTNTEAFF. Full variable domain (missing parts from reference TRBV29-1 and TRBJ1-1): SAVISQKPSRDICQRGTSLTIQCQVDSQVTMMFWYRQQPGQSLTLIATANQGSEATYESGFVIDKFPISRPNLTFSTLTVSNMSPEDSSIYLCSVDRSTNTEAFFGQGTRLTVV.

The chain combines TRBV19 with TRBJ1-2; D not certain. Deletions cut 5 bases from V and 6 bases from J, with 10 bases between. This CDR3 is built from 12 residues. Looked up from germline, CDR1 is LNHDA and CDR2 is SQIVND (reference sequence). The CDR3 nucleotides are TGTGCCAGTAGTCCTGCCTTCGATGGCTACACCTTC. Translated, it gives CASSPAFDGYTF.

Only a few counts were recorded for this clonotype. The genes are TRBV18 and TRBJ1-4; the D is unclear. Trimming removed 3 bases at V and 7 bases at J, with 9 bases between. The germline gives CDR1 KGHSH, CDR2 LQKENI. This CDR3 has 13 residues. DNA of the CDR3: TGTGCCAGCTCACCCGGTCGGGTTGAAAAACTGTTTTTT. Amino acids: CASSPGRVEKLFF.

This clonotype was detected only a few times. The chain combines TRBV18 with TRBJ1-2; D may be TRBD1 (6 bases). Germline CDR1 and CDR2: KGHSH and LQKENI. The germline V and J ends were trimmed by 2 bases and 5 bases, with 12 bases remaining between them. The CDR3 totals 14 residues. Here the CDR3 DNA reads TGTGCCAGCTCACCAGGGGGCCCTCGATATGGCTACACCTTC. It specifies CASSPGGPRYGYTF.

The chain couples TRBV19 to TRBJ2-1, with TRBD2 identical over 9 bases. Trimming removed 3 bases from V and 1 base from J; junction bases left unmatched: 4. Germline V CDR1 and CDR2: LNHDA, SQIVND (reference sequence). The CDR3 length is 16 residues. The CDR3 coding sequence is TGTGCCAGTAGTATGCGGGGGGGGCCATCCTACAATGAGCAGTTCTTC. This translates into CASSMRGGPSYNEQFF.

This clonotype was seen more than once but under ten times. Here the CDR3 DNA reads TGTGCCAGCAGTTACTCTAGCGGTGGGGCCGGGGAGCTGTTTTTT. Protein product: CASSYSSGGAGELFF. V is TRBV6-6 and J is TRBJ2-2; possible D gene TRBD2, 6 bases. Trimming shortened V by 0 bases and J by 6 bases, and 11 bases separated the two germline ends. This CDR3 is 15 amino acids long. Germline V gene lookup returns CDR1 MNHNY and CDR2 SVGAGI (reference sequence).

The V call is TRBV28, the J call TRBJ2-7, with D hard to call. There are 15 residues in the CDR3. Germline lookup yields CDR1 MDHEN and CDR2 SYDVKM. Trimming removed 5 bases at V and 2 bases at J, with 16 bases between. As DNA, the CDR3 is TGTGCCAGCAGTCCACCCAACCTAGTGGCCTACGAGCAGTACGTC. Its protein is CASSPPNLVAYEQYV.

This clonotype was counted only a few times. J is TRBJ1-5 and V is TRBV29-1, with D perhaps TRBD1 (5 bases). CDR3 length: 14 residues. The germline V and J ends were trimmed by 4 bases and 0 bases, with 10 bases remaining between them. Germline V gene sequence: CDR1 SQVTM, CDR2 ANQGSEA. This CDR3 is CSVVLGDSNQPQHF. The CDR3 DNA reads as TGCAGCGTTGTTCTGGGGGATAGCAATCAGCCCCAGCATTTT.

This clonotype occurred a few times. The rearrangement uses TRBV12-3 or TRBV12-4 and TRBJ2-3, with 11 bases aligning to TRBD1. V dropped 7 bases and J dropped 3; count of bases not matched to a gene: 6. The CDR3 sequence is 15 residues long. In DNA form, the CDR3 reads TGTGCCAGCACCTCCGGGACAGGGGGAACAGATACGCAGTATTTT. The encoded protein is CASTSGTGGTDTQYF.

Many counts were recorded for this clonotype. The chain carries TRBV20-1 and TRBJ2-7; 10 bases line up with TRBD2. CDR1 and CDR2 from the germline V gene are DFQATT and SNEGSKA (reference sequence). The CDR3 is 12 residues long. V dropped 5 bases and J dropped 5; count of bases not matched to a gene: 3. CDR3 loop: CSAPLAGDEQYF. The CDR3 DNA reads TGCAGTGCTCCTCTAGCGGGGGACGAGCAGTACTTC.

This clonotype has just a few counts. The chain recombines TRBV20-1 with TRBJ1-5; no firm D call. Germline CDR1 is DFQATT and CDR2 is SNEGSKA (reference sequence). The ends were cut back, 1 base at V and 0 bases at J, with 7 bases in the middle. CDR3 length: 14 amino acids. The CDR3, as DNA: TGCAGTGCTAGAGTAGGGTATAGCAATCAGCCCCAGCATTTT. Translated, it gives CSARVGYSNQPQHF.

In this sample, this clonotype turned up a few times. V gene TRBV20-1 combines with J gene TRBJ2-6, with D uncertain. V gave up 1 base and J gave up 0 bases, with 4 bases separating them. Germline-derived CDR1 and CDR2 are DFQATT and SNEGSKA (reference sequence). This CDR3 has 14 amino acids. CDR3 residues: CSARASSGANVLTF. CDR3 coding DNA: TGCAGTGCTAGAGCGAGCTCTGGGGCCAACGTCCTGACTTTC.

This clonotype was seen only a few times. The J gene is TRBJ1-5, the V gene TRBV19, with D possibly TRBD1 on 6 matching bases. This CDR3 has 15 amino acids. Trimming pared 5 bases from V and 7 bases from J, leaving 18 bases between. The germline V gene has CDR1 LNHDA and CDR2 SQIVND (reference sequence). CDR3 sequence: CASSALQGLGQPQHF. The CDR3 DNA reads as TGTGCCAGTAGTGCATTACAGGGTCTTGGGCAGCCCCAGCATTTT. The whole variable domain, remainder taken from reference TRBV19 and TRBJ1-5, is DGGITQSPKYLFRKEGQNVTLSCEQNLNHDAMYWYRQDPGQGLRLIYYSQIVNDFQKGDIAEGYSVSREKKESFPLTVTSAQKNPTAFYLCASSALQGLGQPQHFGDGTRLSIL.

This chain uses TRBV5-1 with TRBJ2-5; D is possibly TRBD2 (6 bases). Germline V gene data show CDR1 as SGHRS and CDR2 as YFSETQ. V lost 9 bases and J lost 3, with 15 bases in between. CDR3 length equals 13 residues. The CDR3 region is CATGGGIEETQYF. The CDR3 DNA reads TGCGCCACCGGGGGTGGGATCGAAGAGACCCAGTACTTC.

V is TRBV9 and J is TRBJ2-7; TRBD1 matches 7 bases. Per germline, CDR1 SGDLS and CDR2 YYNGEE. V was pared by 0 bases and J by 4 bases, with 7 bases of the junction left unmatched. The CDR3 consists of 15 residues. Written as DNA, the CDR3 is TGTGCCAGCAGCGTAGAGCCAGGGGGAAGATACGAGCAGTACTTC. As protein: CASSVEPGGRYEQYF.

V is TRBV12-3 or TRBV12-4 and J is TRBJ1-5, with a weak D call TRBD1 (5 bases). CDR3 length: 15 amino acids. With 5 bases removed from V and 3 bases from J, the gap between germline ends came to 14 bases. CDR3 protein: CASSTYRGTNQPQHF. CDR3 DNA sequence: TGTGCCAGCAGTACCTATCGGGGCACCAATCAGCCCCAGCATTTT.

The rearrangement joins TRBV5-1 to TRBJ2-1, with 12 bases that match TRBD2. Trimming took 3 bases from V and 6 from J; bases not matched to a gene: 7. The CDR3 totals 16 residues. Germline CDR1 reads SGHRS; CDR2 reads YFSETQ. This CDR3 is CASSSLPTSGGNEQFF. CDR3 in DNA: TGCGCCAGCAGCTCCCTCCCGACTAGCGGGGGCAATGAGCAGTTCTTC.